This T cell receptor beta chain is drawn from a study of beta chain features in type 1 diabetes. This clone was counted between two and nine times. Its antigen is unknown. TCRB transcripts that were expressed got sequenced, as all of the isolated RNA had been reverse transcribed. Only in-frame clones appear in the TCRdb table, and some are missing; sequencing was by immunoSEQ multiplex PCR. The repertoire holds approximately 43,000 clones, with approximately 62% as singletons. Study-wide results and caveats: More deletions and fewer insertions at VDJ junctions were found in patients with type 1 diabetes. Shorter TCRB CDR3s, moderately but significantly so, were found in Type 1 diabetes patients in all four CD4+ subsets.

CDR3 length: 12 amino acids. V was pared by 8 bases and J by 2 bases, with 7 bases between. Germline CDR1 reads ENHRY; CDR2 reads SYGVKD. The sequence was obtained from a man aged 25-45 years with type 1 diabetes. Some clones in this sample may be carry-over from other donors' samples. The chain links TRBV10-3 to TRBJ1-3; D is uncertain. Sequenced: Tregs from blood. The CDR3 here is CAIGGTGNTIYF. In DNA form, the CDR3 reads TGTGCCATCGGAGGGACTGGAAACACCATATATTTT.